This TCR beta chain was captured by sequencing in a study of T cell changes during pregnancy in multiple sclerosis. The table came from immunoSEQ multiplex PCR; TCRdb's copy has only in-frame clones and leaves some out. The sample lists tens of thousands of clones; approximately 94% were seen once. V shed 4 bases, J shed 1 base, and the junction held 6 bases outside the gene matches. The germline gives CDR1 MNHEY, CDR2 SMNVEV (reference sequence). The CDR3 covers 15 residues. The source was CD4+ T cells from peripheral blood mononuclear cells, collected in the third trimester of pregnancy. The TCR was taken from a female donor with multiple sclerosis, enrolled in a pregnancy study. The V and J genes are TRBV27 and TRBJ2-7, with 8 bases lining up with TRBD1. The CDR3 spells CASSSGQGFSYEQYF. In DNA form, the CDR3 reads TGTGCCAGCAGTTCCGGACAGGGCTTTTCCTACGAGCAGTACTTC.